These T cell receptor beta chains were read from a single sample in a study of shared clonotypes between healthy human individuals. Data came from immunoSEQ multiplex PCR; TCRdb stores just in-frame clones and leaves some out. The sample lists over 400,000 clones, approximately 94% occurring once. Material for sequencing was naive CD4+ T cells sorted from blood. The receptors here all came from a woman in her 30s in good health. CDR3s include the opening cysteine and the closing phenylalanine or tryptophan. The order of the fields is V gene, D gene, clone size, J gene, CDR3 protein, CDR3 DNA. D genes are given only for firm matches. Size values are once, few and many counts, or a class for expanded clones, and some rows have none.

V: TRBV19
D: TRBD2
size: -
J: TRBJ2-7
CDR3: CASSIGTSGIYEQYF
DNA: TGTGCCAGTAGTATTGGGACTAGCGGAATCTACGAGCAGTACTTC

V: TRBV7-9
D: TRBD2
size: once
J: TRBJ2-1
CDR3: CASSFSGNSYNEQFF
DNA: TGTGCCAGCAGCTTCAGCGGGAATTCCTACAATGAGCAGTTCTTC

V: TRBV28
D: TRBD2
size: -
J: TRBJ2-2
CDR3: CASRPSGLAGVGELFF
DNA: TGTGCCAGCAGGCCATCGGGGCTAGCGGGAGTCGGGGAGCTGTTTTTT

V: TRBV28
D: TRBD1
size: -
J: TRBJ2-5
CDR3: CASSTGATPRETQYF
DNA: TGTGCCAGCAGTACAGGGGCCACCCCGCGAGAGACCCAGTACTTC

V: TRBV19
D: TRBD1
size: -
J: TRBJ2-7
CDR3: CASRYREQGMYEQYF
DNA: TGTGCCAGTAGGTACCGGGAACAGGGGATGTACGAGCAGTACTTC

V: TRBV19
D: TRBD1
size: once
J: TRBJ2-3
CDR3: CASSRRDSGTDTQYF
DNA: TGTGCCAGTAGTCGACGGGACAGTGGCACAGATACGCAGTATTTT

V: TRBV12-5
D: -
size: -
J: TRBJ1-4
CDR3: CASGYRSGGSNEKLFF
DNA: TGTGCTAGTGGTTACCGCTCGGGCGGTAGTAATGAAAAACTGTTTTTT

V: TRBV19
D: TRBD2
size: -
J: TRBJ2-7
CDR3: CASGSGSSYEQYF
DNA: TGTGCCAGTGGTAGCGGGAGCTCCTACGAGCAGTACTTC

V: TRBV28
D: -
size: -
J: TRBJ2-2
CDR3: CASSTAGVGTGELFF
DNA: TGTGCCAGCAGTACGGCCGGGGTGGGCACCGGGGAGCTGTTTTTT

V: TRBV5-1
D: TRBD2
size: -
J: TRBJ2-5
CDR3: CASAGLAGVQETQYF
DNA: TGCGCCAGCGCGGGGTTAGCGGGAGTTCAGGAGACCCAGTACTTC

V: TRBV28
D: TRBD2
size: -
J: TRBJ2-1
CDR3: CASSRGTSGYNEQFF
DNA: TGTGCCAGCAGTCGGGGGACTAGCGGCTACAATGAGCAGTTCTTC

V: TRBV19
D: -
size: -
J: TRBJ1-5
CDR3: CASSMIRENQPQHF
DNA: TGTGCCAGTAGTATGATCAGGGAGAATCAGCCCCAGCATTTT

V: TRBV7-9
D: TRBD1
size: -
J: TRBJ2-6
CDR3: CASSAGQGGSGANVLTF
DNA: TGTGCCAGCAGCGCGGGACAGGGGGGATCTGGGGCCAACGTCCTGACTTTC

V: TRBV6-5
D: TRBD1
size: -
J: TRBJ2-1
CDR3: CASSYQQGEEQFF
DNA: TGTGCCAGCAGTTATCAACAGGGGGAGGAGCAGTTCTTC

V: TRBV18
D: TRBD2
size: once
J: TRBJ2-3
CDR3: CASSPTQGTSGTTQYF
DNA: TGTGCCAGCTCACCGACGCAAGGGACTAGCGGGACAACGCAGTATTTT

V: TRBV9
D: -
size: -
J: TRBJ2-7
CDR3: CASSKLGVGPEQYF
DNA: TGTGCCAGCAGCAAACTAGGCGTAGGGCCCGAGCAGTACTTC

V: TRBV2
D: TRBD1
size: -
J: TRBJ1-5
CDR3: CASSKTGGSGNQPQHF
DNA: TGTGCCAGCAGCAAAACAGGGGGCTCTGGCAATCAGCCCCAGCATTTT

V: TRBV27
D: TRBD1
size: -
J: TRBJ1-4
CDR3: CASSRQGVGKLFF
DNA: TGTGCCAGCAGTAGACAGGGGGTGGGAAAACTGTTTTTT

V: TRBV14
D: -
size: -
J: TRBJ1-2
CDR3: CASSQDIGPNYGYTF
DNA: TGTGCCAGCAGCCAAGATATTGGTCCTAACTATGGCTACACCTTC

V: TRBV28
D: -
size: -
J: TRBJ2-3
CDR3: CASRKQGAWDTDTQYF
DNA: TGTGCCAGCAGAAAACAGGGAGCTTGGGACACAGATACGCAGTATTTT

V: TRBV5-1
D: TRBD1
size: once
J: TRBJ2-7
CDR3: CASSMAAGQVMQLEQYF
DNA: TGCGCCAGCAGCATGGCAGCCGGACAGGTTATGCAACTCGAGCAGTACTTC

V: TRBV5-4
D: -
size: -
J: TRBJ2-7
CDR3: CASSATQGSFYEQYF
DNA: TGTGCCAGCAGCGCTACGCAGGGATCTTTCTACGAGCAGTACTTC

V: TRBV5-1
D: TRBD1
size: once
J: TRBJ2-7
CDR3: CASSWGTGGSYEQYF
DNA: TGCGCCAGCAGCTGGGGGACAGGGGGATCCTACGAGCAGTACTTC

V: TRBV6-1
D: -
size: -
J: TRBJ2-3
CDR3: CASRRQASTDTQYF
DNA: TGTGCCAGCAGGCGACAGGCTAGCACAGATACGCAGTATTTT

V: TRBV5-4
D: TRBD2
size: -
J: TRBJ2-7
CDR3: CASSLLLGAGVAGEQYF
DNA: TGTGCCAGCAGCTTGTTACTTGGGGCGGGAGTGGCTGGCGAGCAGTACTTC

V: TRBV27
D: -
size: once
J: TRBJ1-5
CDR3: CASSKSFGLEGNQPQHF
DNA: TGTGCCAGCAGTAAATCATTCGGGTTAGAGGGCAATCAGCCCCAGCATTTT

V: TRBV28
D: TRBD1
size: -
J: TRBJ1-2
CDR3: CASSSGTGGNRGYTF
DNA: TGTGCCAGCAGCTCCGGGACAGGGGGCAATCGGGGCTACACCTTC

V: TRBV27
D: -
size: -
J: TRBJ2-2
CDR3: CASRTPKPPSNTGELFF
DNA: TGTGCCAGCAGGACGCCTAAACCACCTTCGAACACCGGGGAGCTGTTTTTT

V: TRBV18
D: -
size: -
J: TRBJ1-2
CDR3: CASSPPSANYGYTF
DNA: TGTGCCAGCTCACCACCGTCCGCTAACTATGGCTACACCTTC

V: TRBV10-1
D: TRBD1
size: once
J: TRBJ2-7
CDR3: CASSELDRDRGEQYF
DNA: TGCGCCAGCAGTGAATTGGACCGGGACAGAGGCGAGCAGTACTTC

V: TRBV19
D: -
size: -
J: TRBJ2-7
CDR3: CASSIAGSVYEQYF
DNA: TGTGCCAGTAGTATAGCGGGATCAGTCTACGAGCAGTACTTC

V: TRBV6-5
D: TRBD1
size: -
J: TRBJ1-2
CDR3: CATTTPGGSNYGYTF
DNA: TGTGCCACCACGACCCCAGGGGGCTCTAACTATGGCTACACCTTC

V: TRBV11-3
D: -
size: -
J: TRBJ2-7
CDR3: CASRQAEQYF
DNA: TGTGCCAGCAGGCAAGCCGAGCAGTACTTC

V: TRBV5-5
D: -
size: -
J: TRBJ2-2
CDR3: CASSLRGEPNTGELFF
DNA: TGTGCCAGCAGCCTCAGGGGGGAGCCGAACACCGGGGAGCTGTTTTTT

V: TRBV11-3
D: -
size: -
J: TRBJ2-2
CDR3: CASSLTSFGELFF
DNA: TGTGCCAGCAGCCTCACCAGCTTCGGGGAGCTGTTTTTT

V: TRBV15
D: TRBD2
size: -
J: TRBJ2-7
CDR3: CATSRVGGNYEQYF
DNA: TGTGCCACCAGCAGAGTCGGGGGGAACTACGAGCAGTACTTC

V: TRBV28
D: -
size: -
J: TRBJ2-3
CDR3: CASKDQRDTQYF
DNA: TGTGCCAGCAAAGACCAGCGAGATACGCAGTATTTT

V: TRBV27
D: TRBD2
size: -
J: TRBJ2-1
CDR3: CASSPKRETINEQFF
DNA: TGTGCCAGCAGTCCAAAGCGGGAAACTATCAATGAGCAGTTCTTC

V: TRBV19
D: TRBD1
size: -
J: TRBJ1-1
CDR3: CASYSQGAFTEAFF
DNA: TGTGCCAGTTACTCACAGGGGGCCTTTACTGAAGCTTTCTTT

V: TRBV10-1
D: -
size: once
J: TRBJ2-1
CDR3: CASSASGSYNEQFF
DNA: TGCGCCAGCAGTGCCAGCGGGTCTTACAATGAGCAGTTCTTC

V: TRBV9
D: -
size: -
J: TRBJ1-3
CDR3: CASSVDGGRGNTIYF
DNA: TGTGCCAGCAGCGTAGACGGGGGGCGTGGAAACACCATATATTTT

V: TRBV28
D: -
size: -
J: TRBJ1-2
CDR3: CASSRDGNYGYTF
DNA: TGTGCCAGCAGTCGGGACGGCAACTATGGCTACACCTTC

V: TRBV14
D: -
size: -
J: TRBJ1-1
CDR3: CASSQDWGTLNTEAFF
DNA: TGTGCCAGCAGCCAAGATTGGGGGACCCTGAACACTGAAGCTTTCTTT

V: TRBV27
D: -
size: -
J: TRBJ2-5
CDR3: CASSLNGELAPETQYF
DNA: TGTGCCAGCAGTTTAAATGGGGAACTAGCACCCGAGACCCAGTACTTC

V: TRBV5-1
D: -
size: -
J: TRBJ2-3
CDR3: CASSLGGRPITDTQYF
DNA: TGCGCCAGCAGCTTGGGGGGGAGGCCGATCACAGATACGCAGTATTTT

V: TRBV7-2
D: TRBD2
size: -
J: TRBJ2-7
CDR3: CASSFYLAGYGEQYF
DNA: TGTGCCAGCAGCTTTTATCTAGCGGGGTATGGGGAGCAGTACTTC

V: TRBV5-1
D: -
size: -
J: TRBJ2-7
CDR3: CASSFTTGESYEQYF
DNA: TGCGCCAGCAGCTTTACGACAGGAGAGTCCTACGAGCAGTACTTC

V: TRBV5-1
D: TRBD1
size: -
J: TRBJ2-7
CDR3: CASSPRDSNEQYF
DNA: TGCGCCAGCAGCCCCCGGGACAGCAACGAGCAGTACTTC

V: TRBV7-2
D: TRBD1
size: -
J: TRBJ1-1
CDR3: CASSSQGGMNTEAFF
DNA: TGTGCCAGCAGCTCTCAAGGGGGCATGAACACTGAAGCTTTCTTT

V: TRBV18
D: -
size: -
J: TRBJ2-3
CDR3: CASSPPGTDTQYF
DNA: TGTGCCAGCTCACCACCTGGCACAGATACGCAGTATTTT

V: TRBV29-1
D: TRBD2
size: -
J: TRBJ2-3
CDR3: CSALGLAGTTQYF
DNA: TGCAGCGCCCTTGGACTAGCGGGGACTACGCAGTATTTT

V: TRBV29-1
D: -
size: -
J: TRBJ2-1
CDR3: CSAEDPTKPLYNEQFF
DNA: TGCAGCGCGGAGGACCCGACTAAGCCGCTTTACAATGAGCAGTTCTTC

V: TRBV19
D: -
size: -
J: TRBJ1-2
CDR3: CASSWLGKGYGYTF
DNA: TGTGCCAGTAGTTGGCTAGGGAAAGGCTATGGCTACACCTTC

V: TRBV7-2
D: -
size: -
J: TRBJ2-5
CDR3: CASSSELTGVEETQYF
DNA: TGTGCCAGCAGCTCCGAATTAACGGGAGTGGAGGAGACCCAGTACTTC

V: TRBV28
D: TRBD1
size: -
J: TRBJ1-2
CDR3: CASSLTGANYGYTF
DNA: TGTGCCAGCAGTCTCACAGGGGCTAACTATGGCTACACCTTC

V: TRBV19
D: -
size: -
J: TRBJ1-2
CDR3: CASSMFGAEFYGYTF
DNA: TGTGCCAGTAGTATGTTTGGGGCGGAGTTCTATGGCTACACCTTC

V: TRBV18
D: TRBD1
size: -
J: TRBJ1-1
CDR3: CASSPRQGSTEAFF
DNA: TGTGCCAGCTCACCTAGACAGGGTTCGACTGAAGCTTTCTTT